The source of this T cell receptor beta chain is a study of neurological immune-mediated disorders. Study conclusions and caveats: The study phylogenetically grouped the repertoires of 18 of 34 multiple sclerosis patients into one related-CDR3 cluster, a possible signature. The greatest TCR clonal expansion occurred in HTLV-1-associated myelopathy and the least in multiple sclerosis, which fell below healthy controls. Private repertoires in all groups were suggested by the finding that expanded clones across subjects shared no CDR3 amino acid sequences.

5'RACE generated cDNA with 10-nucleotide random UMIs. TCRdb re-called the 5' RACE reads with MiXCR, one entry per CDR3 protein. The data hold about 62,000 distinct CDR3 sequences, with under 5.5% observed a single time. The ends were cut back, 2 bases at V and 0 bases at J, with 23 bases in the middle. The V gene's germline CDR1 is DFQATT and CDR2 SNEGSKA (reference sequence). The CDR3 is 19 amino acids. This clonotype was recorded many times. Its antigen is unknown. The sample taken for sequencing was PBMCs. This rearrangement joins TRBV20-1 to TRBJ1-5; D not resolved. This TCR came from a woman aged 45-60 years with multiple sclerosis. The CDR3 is CSARSEAPVHGVSNQPQHF. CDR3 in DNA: TGCAGTGCTAGATCCGAAGCACCAGTCCATGGGGTTAGCAATCAGCCCCAGCATTTT.